This T cell receptor (beta chain) was retrieved from a study of neurological immune-mediated disorders. Study-level results: Because no CDR3 amino acid sequences were shared across subjects by expanded clones, private repertoires were suggested in all groups. The greatest TCR clonal expansion occurred in HTLV-1-associated myelopathy and the least in multiple sclerosis, which fell below healthy controls.

CDR3 length: 15 residues. After removal of 5 bases from V and 5 bases from J, the junction contained 8 bases not matched to a gene. Germline-derived CDR1 and CDR2 are SGHTA and FQGNSA. Template-switch 5'RACE cDNA synthesis added a 10-nucleotide unique molecular identifier. Each sequencing run yielded over 160 million TCR-beta sequences from 15-18 subjects. Via MiXCR, TCRdb re-called the 5' RACE reads, giving one row per CDR3 protein. The sample yields around 97,000 distinct CDR3 sequences, approximately 10% seen once. Time point denoted: longitudinal time-point 3. This clonotype was recorded at least ten times. Its antigen is still unknown.

The specimen sequenced was PBMCs. The rearrangement joins TRBV7-2 to TRBJ2-1; 8 bases match TRBD2. This clonotype was obtained from a female donor with HTLV-1-associated myelopathy (HAM/TSP). The CDR3 DNA reads as TGTGCCAGCAGCCACCCGGGGGGGGCTCACAATGAGCAGTTCTTC. Translation: CASSHPGGAHNEQFF.